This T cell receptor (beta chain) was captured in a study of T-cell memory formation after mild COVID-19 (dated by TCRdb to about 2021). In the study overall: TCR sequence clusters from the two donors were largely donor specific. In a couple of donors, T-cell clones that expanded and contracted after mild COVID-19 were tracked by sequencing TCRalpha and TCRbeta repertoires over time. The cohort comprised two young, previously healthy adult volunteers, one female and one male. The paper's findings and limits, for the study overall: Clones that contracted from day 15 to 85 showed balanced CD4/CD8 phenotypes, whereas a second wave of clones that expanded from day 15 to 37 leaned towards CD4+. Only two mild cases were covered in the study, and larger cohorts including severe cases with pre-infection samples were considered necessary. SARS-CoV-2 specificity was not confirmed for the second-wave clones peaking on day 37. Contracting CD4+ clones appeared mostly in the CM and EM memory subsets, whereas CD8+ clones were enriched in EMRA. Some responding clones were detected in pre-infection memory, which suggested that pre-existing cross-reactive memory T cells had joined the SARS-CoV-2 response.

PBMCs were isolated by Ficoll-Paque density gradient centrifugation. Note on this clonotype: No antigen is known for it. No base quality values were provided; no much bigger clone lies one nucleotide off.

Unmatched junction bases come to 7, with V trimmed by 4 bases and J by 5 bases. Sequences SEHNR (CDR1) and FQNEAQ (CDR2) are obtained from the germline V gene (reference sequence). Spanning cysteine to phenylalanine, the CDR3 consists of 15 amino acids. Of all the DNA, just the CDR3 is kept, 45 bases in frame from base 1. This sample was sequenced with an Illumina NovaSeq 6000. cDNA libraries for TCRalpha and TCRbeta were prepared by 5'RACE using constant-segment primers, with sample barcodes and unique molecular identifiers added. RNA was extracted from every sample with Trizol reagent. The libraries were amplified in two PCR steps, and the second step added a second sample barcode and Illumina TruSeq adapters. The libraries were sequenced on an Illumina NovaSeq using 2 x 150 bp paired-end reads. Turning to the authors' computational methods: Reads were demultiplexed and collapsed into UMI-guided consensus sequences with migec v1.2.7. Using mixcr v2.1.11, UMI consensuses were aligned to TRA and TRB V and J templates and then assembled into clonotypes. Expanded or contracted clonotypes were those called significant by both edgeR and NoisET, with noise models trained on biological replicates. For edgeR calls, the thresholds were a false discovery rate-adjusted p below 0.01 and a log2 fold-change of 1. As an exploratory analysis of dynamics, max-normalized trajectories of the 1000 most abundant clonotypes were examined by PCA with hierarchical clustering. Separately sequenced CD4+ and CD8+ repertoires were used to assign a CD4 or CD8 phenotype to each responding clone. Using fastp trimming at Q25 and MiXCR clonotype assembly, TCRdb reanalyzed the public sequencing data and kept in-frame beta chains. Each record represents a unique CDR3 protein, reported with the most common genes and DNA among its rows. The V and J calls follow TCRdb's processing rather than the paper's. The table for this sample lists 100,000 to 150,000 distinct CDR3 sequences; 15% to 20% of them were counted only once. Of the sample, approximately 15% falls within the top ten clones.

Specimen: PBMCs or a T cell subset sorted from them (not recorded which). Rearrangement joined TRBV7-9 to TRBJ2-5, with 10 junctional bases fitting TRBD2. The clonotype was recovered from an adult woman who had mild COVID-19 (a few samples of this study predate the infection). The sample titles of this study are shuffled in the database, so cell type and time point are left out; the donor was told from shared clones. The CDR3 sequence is CASSSQAGGTETQYF. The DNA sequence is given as TGTGCCAGCAGCTCCCAAGCGGGGGGGACGGAGACCCAGTACTTC.